Sequencing of this T cell receptor (beta chain) was carried out in a study of cytotoxic CD8 clonotypes in ibrutinib-treated CLL. Germline V gene lookup returns CDR1 SGHTA and CDR2 FQGNSA. The CDR3 loop spans 17 amino acids. V was trimmed by 0 bases and J by 4 bases, leaving 16 bases between them. This clone was seen a few times. The assay was immunoSEQ multiplex PCR, and TCRdb's table has in-frame clones only and misses some. This table holds 150,000 or so clones, roughly 77% found once. The TCR was taken from a human donor with chronic lymphocytic leukemia. The gene calls are TRBV7-2 and TRBJ1-3; D perhaps matches TRBD1 (5 bases). The sequenced sample was PBMCs, obtained after 12 months of ibrutinib treatment. The CDR3 DNA sequence: TGTGCCAGCAGCTTAGCCGCAGGGCGAAGGTCGGGAAACACCATATATTTT. Translating gives CASSLAAGRRSGNTIYF.